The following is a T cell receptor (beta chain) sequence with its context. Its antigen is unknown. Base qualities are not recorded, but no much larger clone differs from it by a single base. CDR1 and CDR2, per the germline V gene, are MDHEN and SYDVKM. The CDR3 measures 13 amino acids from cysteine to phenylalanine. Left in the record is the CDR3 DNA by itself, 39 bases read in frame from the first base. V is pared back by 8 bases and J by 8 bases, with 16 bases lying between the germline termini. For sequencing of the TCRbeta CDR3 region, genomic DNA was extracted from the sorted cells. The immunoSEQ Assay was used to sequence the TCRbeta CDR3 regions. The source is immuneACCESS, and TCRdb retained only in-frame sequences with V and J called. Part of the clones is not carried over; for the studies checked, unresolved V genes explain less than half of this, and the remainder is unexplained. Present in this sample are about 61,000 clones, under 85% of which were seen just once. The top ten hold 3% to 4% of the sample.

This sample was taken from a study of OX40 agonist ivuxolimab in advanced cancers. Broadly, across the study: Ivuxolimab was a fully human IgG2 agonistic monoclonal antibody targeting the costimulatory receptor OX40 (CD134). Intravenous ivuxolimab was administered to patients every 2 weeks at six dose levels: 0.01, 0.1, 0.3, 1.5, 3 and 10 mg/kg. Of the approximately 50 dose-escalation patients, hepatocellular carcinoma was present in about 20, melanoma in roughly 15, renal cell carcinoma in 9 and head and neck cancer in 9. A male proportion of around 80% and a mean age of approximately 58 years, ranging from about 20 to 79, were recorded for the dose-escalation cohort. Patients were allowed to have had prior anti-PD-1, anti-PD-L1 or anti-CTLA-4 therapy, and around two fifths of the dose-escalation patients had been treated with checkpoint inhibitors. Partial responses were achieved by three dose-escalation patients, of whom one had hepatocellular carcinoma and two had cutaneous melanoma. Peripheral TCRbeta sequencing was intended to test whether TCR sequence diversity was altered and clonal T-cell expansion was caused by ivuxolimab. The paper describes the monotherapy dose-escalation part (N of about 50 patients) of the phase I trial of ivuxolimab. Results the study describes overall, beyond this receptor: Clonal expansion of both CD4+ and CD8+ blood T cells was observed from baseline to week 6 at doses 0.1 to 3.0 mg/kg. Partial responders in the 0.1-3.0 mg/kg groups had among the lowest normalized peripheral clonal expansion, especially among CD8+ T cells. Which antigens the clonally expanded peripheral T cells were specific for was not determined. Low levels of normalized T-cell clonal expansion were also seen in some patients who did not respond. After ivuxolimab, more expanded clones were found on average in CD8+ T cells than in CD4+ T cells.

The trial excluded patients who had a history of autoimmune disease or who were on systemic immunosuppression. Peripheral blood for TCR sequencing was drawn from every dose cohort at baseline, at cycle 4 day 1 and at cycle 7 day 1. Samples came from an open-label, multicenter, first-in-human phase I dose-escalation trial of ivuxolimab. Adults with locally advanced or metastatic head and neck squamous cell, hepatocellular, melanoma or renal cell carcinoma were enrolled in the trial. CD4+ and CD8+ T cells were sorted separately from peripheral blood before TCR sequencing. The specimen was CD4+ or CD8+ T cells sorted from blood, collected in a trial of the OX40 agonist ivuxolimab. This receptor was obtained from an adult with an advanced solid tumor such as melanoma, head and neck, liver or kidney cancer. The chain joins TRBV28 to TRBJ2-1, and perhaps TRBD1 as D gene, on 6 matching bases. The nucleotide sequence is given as TGTGCCAGCGGACCTGGGGGCGAGGATGAGCAGTTCTTC. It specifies CASGPGGEDEQFF.